This is a list of T cell receptor beta chains from one sample in a study of blood T cell repertoires in COVID-19. Assay used: immunoSEQ multiplex PCR; TCRdb lists only in-frame clones, some missing. The data show some 110,000 clones, about 85% seen once. The sequencing input was peripheral blood. All receptors come from a man aged 40-49 years with acute or convalescent COVID-19. The CDR3 runs from the conserved cysteine through the conserved F or W. D genes are given only for firm matches. The size entry is marked missing in some rows and otherwise reads once, few, many or a size class.

j_gene | abundance | d_gene | v_gene | CDR3aa | CDR3nt
TRBJ2-3 | - | - | TRBV7-3 | CASSLMGGSPDTQYF | TGTGCCAGCAGCTTAATGGGGGGTTCCCCAGATACGCAGTATTTT
TRBJ2-3 | few | TRBD2 | TRBV7-7 | CASSSGREGTDTQYF | TGTGCTAGCAGCTCGGGGCGGGAGGGGACAGATACGCAGTATTTT
TRBJ2-3 | - | TRBD2 | TRBV7-6 | CASRLAGAPTDTQYF | TGTGCCAGCAGACTAGCGGGGGCCCCCACAGATACGCAGTATTTT
TRBJ2-3 | - | - | TRBV19 | CASRRGDTQYF | TGTGCCAGTAGAAGAGGAGATACGCAGTATTTT
TRBJ2-6 | - | TRBD1 | TRBV11-2 | CASSLVKGAPGANVLTF | TGTGCCAGCAGCTTAGTTAAGGGGGCGCCTGGGGCCAACGTCCTGACTTTC
TRBJ2-1 | - | TRBD2 | TRBV11-2 | CASTIAGGPNEQFF | TGTGCCAGCACCATAGCGGGAGGGCCCAATGAGCAGTTCTTC
TRBJ2-5 | - | TRBD1 | TRBV7-2 | CASSQDRGETQYF | TGTGCCAGCAGCCAGGACAGGGGGGAGACCCAGTACTTC
TRBJ2-3 | - | TRBD2 | TRBV20-1 | CSASSSGSQPTDTQYF | TGCAGTGCTAGTAGTAGCGGGAGCCAGCCCACAGATACGCAGTATTTT
TRBJ2-1 | - | - | TRBV6-2/TRBV6-3 | CASSFPPGDARPNEQFF | TGTGCCAGCAGTTTCCCCCCTGGAGACGCTCGCCCCAATGAGCAGTTCTTC
TRBJ2-4 | - | TRBD1 | TRBV5-1 | CASSFHPQGENIQYF | TGCGCCAGCAGCTTCCACCCACAGGGGGAAAACATTCAGTACTTC
TRBJ2-5 | - | - | TRBV7-2 | CASSLGNIVQETQYF | TGTGCCAGCAGCTTAGGTAATATCGTTCAAGAGACCCAGTACTTC
TRBJ2-7 | - | - | TRBV2 | CASSDAGSTFYEQYF | TGTGCCAGCAGTGATGCTGGTAGTACCTTCTACGAGCAGTACTTC
TRBJ1-2 | - | TRBD1 | TRBV29-1 | CSVAGGASYGYTF | TGCAGCGTAGCAGGGGGCGCGAGCTATGGCTACACCTTC
TRBJ1-3 | once | TRBD1 | TRBV6-5 | CASSYSFRGTGNTIYF | TGTGCCAGCAGTTACTCGTTCAGGGGGACTGGAAACACCATATATTTT
TRBJ2-1 | - | - | TRBV6-5 | CASSYSSRGRNEQFF | TGTGCCAGCAGTTACTCATCCAGGGGGAGGAATGAGCAGTTCTTC
TRBJ1-6 | - | - | TRBV6-5 | CASSTRGRGGSPLHF | TGTGCCAGCAGCACTAGGGGCAGGGGTGGTTCACCCCTCCACTTT
TRBJ1-4 | few | - | TRBV7-9 | CASSFREGLKLFF | TGTGCCAGCAGCTTCCGTGAGGGACTCAAACTGTTTTTT
TRBJ2-7 | - | - | TRBV3-1/TRBV3-2 | CASGLASTTLHEQYF | TGTGCCAGCGGGTTAGCGAGCACTACCCTCCACGAGCAGTACTTC
TRBJ1-2 | - | - | TRBV2 | CASSPTSARGYTF | TGTGCCAGCAGCCCTACTTCGGCGAGGGGCTACACCTTC
TRBJ2-3 | - | - | TRBV6-5 | CASSRDYGTDTQYF | TGTGCCAGCAGCCGCGACTACGGCACAGATACGCAGTATTTT
TRBJ1-1 | - | - | TRBV15 | CATSRGLNTEAFF | TGTGCCACCAGCAGGGGCTTGAACACTGAAGCTTTCTTT
TRBJ2-3 | few | TRBD2 | TRBV27 | CASSLGLGADTQYF | TGTGCCAGCAGTTTAGGACTAGGCGCAGATACGCAGTATTTT
TRBJ2-7 | few | TRBD2 | TRBV5-6 | CASSLGTSAYEQYF | TGTGCCAGCAGCTTGGGGACTAGCGCCTACGAGCAGTACTTC
TRBJ2-3 | - | TRBD2 | TRBV4-1 | CASSQEVLSGSRFDTQYF | TGCGCCAGCAGCCAAGAGGTACTAAGCGGGAGTAGATTCGATACGCAGTATTTT
TRBJ1-5 | - | TRBD1 | TRBV6-1 | CASSEWGQGDQPQHF | TGTGCCAGCAGTGAATGGGGACAGGGGGATCAGCCCCAGCATTTT
TRBJ2-2 | - | TRBD1 | TRBV19 | CASSSLQGAGTGELFF | TGTGCCAGTAGTTCCCTACAGGGGGCAGGCACCGGGGAGCTGTTTTTT
TRBJ2-5 | - | TRBD2 | TRBV4-2 | CASSQGGRGGLSQETQYF | TGTGCCAGCAGCCAAGGGGGGCGGGGGGGCCTCTCCCAAGAGACCCAGTACTTC
TRBJ1-5 | - | TRBD1 | TRBV10-2 | CASSRTGSSNQPQHF | TGCGCCAGCAGCCGGACAGGGTCTAGCAATCAGCCCCAGCATTTT
TRBJ2-5 | once | - | TRBV4-3 | CASSQDIRGALETQYF | TGCGCCAGCAGCCAAGATATACGGGGGGCCTTAGAGACCCAGTACTTC
TRBJ2-5 | - | TRBD2 | TRBV18 | CASSPPGLAGETQYF | TGTGCCAGCTCACCCCCGGGACTAGCGGGCGAGACCCAGTACTTC
TRBJ2-5 | - | - | TRBV6-5 | CASNHGRVYQETQYF | TGTGCCAGCAACCACGGCAGGGTATACCAAGAGACCCAGTACTTC
TRBJ1-5 | - | TRBD1 | TRBV28 | CASSATGGGQPQHF | TGTGCCAGCAGTGCGACAGGGGGCGGTCAGCCCCAGCATTTT
TRBJ1-6 | few | - | TRBV15 | CATSSSQGGRVPLHF | TGTGCCACCAGCAGTTCACAGGGAGGGCGGGTACCCCTCCACTTT
TRBJ1-1 | - | - | TRBV20-1 | CSALRGTEAFF | TGCAGTGCCCTACGGGGCACTGAAGCTTTCTTT
TRBJ1-2 | - | TRBD1 | TRBV7-9 | CASSPDRGDYGYTF | TGTGCCAGCAGCCCGGACAGGGGGGACTATGGCTACACCTTC
TRBJ2-7 | - | TRBD2 | TRBV6-6 | CASSYPTSGGANEQYF | TGTGCCAGCAGTTACCCGACTAGCGGGGGGGCCAACGAGCAGTACTTC